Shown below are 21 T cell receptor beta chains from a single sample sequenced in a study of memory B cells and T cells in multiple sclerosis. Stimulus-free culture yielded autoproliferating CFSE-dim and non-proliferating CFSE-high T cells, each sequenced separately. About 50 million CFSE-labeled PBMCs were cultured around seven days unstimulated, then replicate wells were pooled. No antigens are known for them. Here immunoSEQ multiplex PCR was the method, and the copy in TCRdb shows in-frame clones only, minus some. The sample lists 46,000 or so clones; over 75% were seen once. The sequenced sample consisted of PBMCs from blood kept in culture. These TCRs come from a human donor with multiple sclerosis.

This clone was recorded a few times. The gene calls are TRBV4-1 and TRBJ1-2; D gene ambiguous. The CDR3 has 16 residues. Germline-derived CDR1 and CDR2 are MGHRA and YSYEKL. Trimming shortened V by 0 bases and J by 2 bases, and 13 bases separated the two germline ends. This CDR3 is CASSQDWTYRNYGYTF. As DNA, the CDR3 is TGCGCCAGCAGCCAAGATTGGACCTACCGGAACTATGGCTACACCTTC.

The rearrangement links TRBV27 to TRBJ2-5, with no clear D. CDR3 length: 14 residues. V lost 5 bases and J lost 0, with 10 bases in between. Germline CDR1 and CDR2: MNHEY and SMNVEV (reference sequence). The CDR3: CASSQSAYQETQYF. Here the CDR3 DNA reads TGTGCCAGCAGTCAATCGGCGTACCAAGAGACCCAGTACTTC.

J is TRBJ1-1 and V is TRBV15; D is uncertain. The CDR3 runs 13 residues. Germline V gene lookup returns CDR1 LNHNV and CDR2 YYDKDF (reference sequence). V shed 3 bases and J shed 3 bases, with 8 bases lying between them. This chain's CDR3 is CATSSGVYTEAFF. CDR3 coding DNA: TGTGCCACCAGCAGCGGAGTTTACACTGAAGCTTTCTTT.

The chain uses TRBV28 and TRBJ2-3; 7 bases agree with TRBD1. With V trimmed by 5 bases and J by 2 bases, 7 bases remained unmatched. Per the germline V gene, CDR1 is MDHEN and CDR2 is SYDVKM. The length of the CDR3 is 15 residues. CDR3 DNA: TGTGCCAGCAGTACAAGGACAGGACACACAGATACGCAGTATTTT. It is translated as CASSTRTGHTDTQYF.

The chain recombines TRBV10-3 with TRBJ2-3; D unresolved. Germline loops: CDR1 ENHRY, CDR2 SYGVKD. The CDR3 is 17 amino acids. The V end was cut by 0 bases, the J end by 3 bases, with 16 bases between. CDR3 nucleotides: TGTGCCATCAGTGAGTCGGCACCCGCTCACGGGACAGATACGCAGTATTTT. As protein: CAISESAPAHGTDTQYF.

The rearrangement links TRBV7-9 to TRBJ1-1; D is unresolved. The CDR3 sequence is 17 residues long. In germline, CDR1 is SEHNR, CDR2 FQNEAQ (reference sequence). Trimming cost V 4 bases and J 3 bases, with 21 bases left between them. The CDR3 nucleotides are TGTGCCAGCAGCTCTCAATCGATTCCTTTAAGCGACACTGAAGCTTTCTTT. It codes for CASSSQSIPLSDTEAFF.

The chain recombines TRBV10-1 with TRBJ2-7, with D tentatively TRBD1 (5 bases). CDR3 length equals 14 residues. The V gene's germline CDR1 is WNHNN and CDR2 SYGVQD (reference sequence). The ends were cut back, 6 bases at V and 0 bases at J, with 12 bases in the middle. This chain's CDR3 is CASRAGRYSYEQYF. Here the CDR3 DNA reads TGCGCCAGCAGGGCAGGGCGATACTCCTACGAGCAGTACTTC.

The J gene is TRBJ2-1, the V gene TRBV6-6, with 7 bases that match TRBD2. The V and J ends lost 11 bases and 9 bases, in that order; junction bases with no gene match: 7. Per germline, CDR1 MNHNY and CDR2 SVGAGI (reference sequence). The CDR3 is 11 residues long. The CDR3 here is CAALGGFEQFF. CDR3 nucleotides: TGTGCCGCTCTGGGGGGGTTTGAGCAGTTCTTC.

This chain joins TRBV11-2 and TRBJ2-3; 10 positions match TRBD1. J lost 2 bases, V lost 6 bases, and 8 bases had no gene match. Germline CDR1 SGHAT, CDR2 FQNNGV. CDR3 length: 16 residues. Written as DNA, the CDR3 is TGTGCCAGCAGGTCTCCGGGACAGGGGCTCACAGATACGCAGTATTTT. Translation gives CASRSPGQGLTDTQYF.

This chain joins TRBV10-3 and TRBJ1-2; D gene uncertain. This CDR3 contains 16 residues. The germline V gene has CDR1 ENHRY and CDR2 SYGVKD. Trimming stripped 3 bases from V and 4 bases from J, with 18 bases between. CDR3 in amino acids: CAISEVRRLSSYGYTF. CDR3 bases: TGTGCCATCAGTGAAGTGAGAAGATTATCATCCTATGGCTACACCTTC.

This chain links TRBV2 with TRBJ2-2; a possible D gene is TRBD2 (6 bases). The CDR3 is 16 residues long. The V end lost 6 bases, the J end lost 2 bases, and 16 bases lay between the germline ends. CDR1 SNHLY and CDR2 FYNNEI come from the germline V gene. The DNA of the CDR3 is TGTGCCAGCAGCGGAAGCCGGGACTCAAACACCGGGGAGCTGTTTTTT. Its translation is CASSGSRDSNTGELFF.

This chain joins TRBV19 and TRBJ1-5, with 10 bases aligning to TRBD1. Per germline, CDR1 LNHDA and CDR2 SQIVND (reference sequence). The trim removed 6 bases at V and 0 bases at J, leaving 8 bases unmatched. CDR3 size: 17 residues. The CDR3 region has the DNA TGTGCCAGTAGCCCCCGGGACAGGGGAATTAGCAATCAGCCCCAGCATTTT. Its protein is CASSPRDRGISNQPQHF. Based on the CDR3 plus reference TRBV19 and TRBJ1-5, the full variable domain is DGGITQSPKYLFRKEGQNVTLSCEQNLNHDAMYWYRQDPGQGLRLIYYSQIVNDFQKGDIAEGYSVSREKKESFPLTVTSAQKNPTAFYLCASSPRDRGISNQPQHFGDGTRLSIL.

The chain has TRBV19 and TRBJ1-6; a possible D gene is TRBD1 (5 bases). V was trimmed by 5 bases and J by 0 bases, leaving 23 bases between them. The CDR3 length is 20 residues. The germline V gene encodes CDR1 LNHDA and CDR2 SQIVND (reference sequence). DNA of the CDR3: TGTGCCAGTAGTCACGAAACCCCGGCAGGGAGTCTCTCCTATAATTCACCCCTCCACTTT. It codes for CASSHETPAGSLSYNSPLHF.

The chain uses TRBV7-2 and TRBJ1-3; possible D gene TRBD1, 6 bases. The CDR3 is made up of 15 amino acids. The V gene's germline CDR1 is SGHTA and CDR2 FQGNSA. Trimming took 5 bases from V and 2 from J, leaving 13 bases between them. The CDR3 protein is CASSRRGGPGNTIYF. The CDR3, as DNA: TGTGCCAGCAGCCGCCGGGGGGGCCCTGGAAACACCATATATTTT.

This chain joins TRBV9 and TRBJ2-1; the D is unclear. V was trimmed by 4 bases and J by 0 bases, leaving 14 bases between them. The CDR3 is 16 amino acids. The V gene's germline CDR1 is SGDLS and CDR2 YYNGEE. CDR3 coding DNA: TGTGCCAGCAGCCCAGCGTCGCCCCCCTCCTACAATGAGCAGTTCTTC. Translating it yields CASSPASPPSYNEQFF.

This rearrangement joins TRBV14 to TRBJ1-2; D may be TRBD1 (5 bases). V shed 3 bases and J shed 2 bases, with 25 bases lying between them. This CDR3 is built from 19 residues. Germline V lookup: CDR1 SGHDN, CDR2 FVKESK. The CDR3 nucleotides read TGTGCCAGCAGCCATAGGGTTAAAAGTGGACACTCTGGAAACTATGGCTACACCTTC. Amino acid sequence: CASSHRVKSGHSGNYGYTF.

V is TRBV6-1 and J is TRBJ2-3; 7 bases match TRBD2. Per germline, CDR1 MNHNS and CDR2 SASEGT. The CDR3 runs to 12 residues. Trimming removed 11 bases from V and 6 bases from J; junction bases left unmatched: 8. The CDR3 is CAGGGWWDTQYF. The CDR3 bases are TGTGCCGGGGGGGGTTGGTGGGATACGCAGTATTTT.

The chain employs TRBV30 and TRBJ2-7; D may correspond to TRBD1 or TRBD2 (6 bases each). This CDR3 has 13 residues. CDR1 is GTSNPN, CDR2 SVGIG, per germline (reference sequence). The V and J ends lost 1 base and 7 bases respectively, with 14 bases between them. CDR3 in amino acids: CAWSEGGEEEQYF. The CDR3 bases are TGTGCCTGGAGTGAGGGGGGCGAGGAAGAGCAGTACTTC.

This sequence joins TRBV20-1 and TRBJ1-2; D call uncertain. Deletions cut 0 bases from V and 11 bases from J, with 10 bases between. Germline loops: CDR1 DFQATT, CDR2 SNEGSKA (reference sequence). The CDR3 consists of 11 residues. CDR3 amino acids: CSAREAETYTF. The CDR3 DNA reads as TGCAGTGCTAGAGAAGCAGAAACGTACACCTTC.

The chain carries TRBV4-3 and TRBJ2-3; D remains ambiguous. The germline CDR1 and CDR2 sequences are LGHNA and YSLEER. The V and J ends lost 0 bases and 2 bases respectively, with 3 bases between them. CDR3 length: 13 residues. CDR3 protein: CASSQETTDTQYF. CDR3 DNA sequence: TGCGCCAGCAGCCAAGAGACCACAGATACGCAGTATTTT.

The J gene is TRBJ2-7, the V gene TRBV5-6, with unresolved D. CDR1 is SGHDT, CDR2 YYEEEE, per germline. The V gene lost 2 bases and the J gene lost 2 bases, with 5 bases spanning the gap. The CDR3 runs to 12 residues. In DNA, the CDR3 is TGTGCCAGCAGCTTCAGCACCTACGAGCAGTACTTC. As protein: CASSFSTYEQYF.